This entry lists 20 T cell receptor beta chains sequenced from one sample in a study of shared T cell receptors in the human thymus. The method was immunoSEQ multiplex PCR; TCRdb's version includes in-frame clones alone and lacks a portion of them. Among around 340,000 clones listed, approximately 95% were seen once. The source material was thymocytes. These receptors were obtained from a human donor.

The rearrangement uses TRBV25-1 and TRBJ1-2; D unclear. CDR1 is MGHDK and CDR2 is SYGVNS in the germline V gene. Trimming pared 3 bases from V and 3 bases from J, leaving 8 bases between. The CDR3 is 13 amino acids. CDR3 residues: CASSECGDYGYTF. The CDR3 bases are TGTGCCAGCAGTGAGTGTGGGGACTATGGCTACACCTTC.

This sequence joins TRBV27 and TRBJ2-7; a possible D gene is TRBD2 (6 bases). Between the trimmed V and J ends, which lost 8 bases and 6 bases, there was a span of 14 bases. Germline CDR1 MNHEY, CDR2 SMNVEV (reference sequence). CDR3 length: 12 amino acids. The CDR3 loop reads CASRGKPTEQYF. CDR3 sequence (DNA): TGTGCCAGCCGGGGGAAACCCACCGAGCAGTACTTC.

V is TRBV6-1 and J is TRBJ2-3, with D hard to call. V was clipped by 2 bases and J by 0 bases, with 12 bases between them. In germline, CDR1 is MNHNS, CDR2 SASEGT. The CDR3 sequence is 16 residues long. The CDR3 sequence: CASSEYYRASTDTQYF. CDR3 DNA sequence: TGTGCCAGCAGTGAATATTATCGGGCTAGCACAGATACGCAGTATTTT.

This clone was picked up one time. The rearrangement uses TRBV28 and TRBJ2-3; D is unclear. The CDR3 runs 15 residues. The germline gives CDR1 MDHEN, CDR2 SYDVKM. V shed 6 bases and J shed 1 base, with 14 bases lying between them. The CDR3 coding sequence is TGTGCCAGCAGCTCCCCCCAGTTCGGCACAGATACGCAGTATTTT. This encodes CASSSPQFGTDTQYF.

A remark on this clone: One end of the junction fails to match germline, which may point to a read error. The chain links TRBV7-7 to TRBJ2-1; D is uncertain. Germline V CDR1 and CDR2: SSHAT, FNYEAQ (reference sequence). The CDR3 length is 11 residues. The CDR3 DNA reads TGTGCTAGCAGCCTTAAGTGGGAGCAGTTCTTC. It is translated as CASSLKWEQFF.

This chain links TRBV12-5 with TRBJ2-7; 14 bases align to TRBD2. The CDR3 runs 15 residues. The germline gives CDR1 LGHNT, CDR2 FRNRAP. V lost 1 base and J lost 6; bases outside the gene matches: 2. CDR3 nucleotide sequence: TGTGCTAGTGGTTTGGACGGACTAGCGGGAGGCGAGCAGTACTTC. Residues: CASGLDGLAGGEQYF.

The chain recombines TRBV5-4 with TRBJ2-1, with 7 bases matching TRBD1. This CDR3 region has 14 residues. CDR1 and CDR2 (germline): SGHNT, YYREEE (reference sequence). V lost 1 base and J lost 7; bases outside the gene matches: 5. CDR3 bases: TGTGCCAGCAGCTTGAGGCAGGGGGTTAATGAGCAGTTCTTC. This translates into CASSLRQGVNEQFF.

The rearrangement joins TRBV28 to TRBJ2-7; D is uncertain. Germline-derived CDR1 and CDR2 are MDHEN and SYDVKM. This CDR3 contains 14 residues. V was cut by 5 bases and J by 4 bases, with 15 bases left in between. This CDR3 is CASSVSKTEYEQYF. The DNA for the CDR3 is TGTGCCAGCAGTGTATCAAAGACCGAATACGAGCAGTACTTC.

The chain links TRBV28 to TRBJ2-7; the D gene could be TRBD1 or TRBD2 (5 bases each). The V and J ends lost 7 bases and 0 bases respectively, with 16 bases between them. CDR1 and CDR2 (germline): MDHEN, SYDVKM. The CDR3 loop spans 15 amino acids. The CDR3 is CASTLAGTLSYEQYF. The DNA of the CDR3 is TGTGCCAGCACCCTCGCCGGGACGCTCTCCTACGAGCAGTACTTC.

This clone was counted once. This rearrangement joins TRBV5-1 to TRBJ1-5, with 10 bases identical to TRBD1. The junction had 3 bases not matched to a gene; V was cut back by 0 bases and J by 6 bases. Per the germline V gene, CDR1 is SGHRS and CDR2 is YFSETQ. The CDR3 loop spans 15 amino acids. Here the CDR3 reads CASSLDGTGVQPQHF. The DNA of the CDR3 is TGCGCCAGCAGCTTGGACGGGACAGGGGTTCAGCCCCAGCATTTT.

This rearrangement joins TRBV11-3 to TRBJ2-3; TRBD2 might be the D (5 bases). The CDR3 loop spans 17 amino acids. Germline V gene sequence: CDR1 SGHNT, CDR2 YENEEA. V was trimmed by 2 bases and J by 1 base, leaving 16 bases between them. The DNA of the CDR3 is TGTGCCAGCAGCTTACGGAGCACCCTGGGAGGCACAGATACGCAGTATTTT. Its protein is CASSLRSTLGGTDTQYF.

J is TRBJ2-5 and V is TRBV2; D is uncertain. Trimming stripped 9 bases from V and 1 base from J, with 9 bases between. Germline V gives CDR1 SNHLY, CDR2 FYNNEI. The CDR3 is 12 residues long. The CDR3: CARRLGQETQYF. The CDR3 bases are TGTGCCAGGAGACTGGGCCAAGAGACCCAGTACTTC.

The chain recombines TRBV7-2 with TRBJ1-5, with unresolved D. Germline CDR1 and CDR2: SGHTA and FQGNSA. CDR3 size: 16 residues. The ends were cut back, 1 base at V and 0 bases at J, with 10 bases in the middle. CDR3 DNA sequence: TGTGCCAGCAGCTTAGTGCCAGGAGATAGCAATCAGCCCCAGCATTTT. Protein sequence: CASSLVPGDSNQPQHF.

The chain combines TRBV27 with TRBJ2-6; TRBD1 aligns across 9 bases. The CDR3 consists of 21 residues. Germline loops: CDR1 MNHEY, CDR2 SMNVEV (reference sequence). The V segment lost 0 bases and the J segment 0 bases; nucleotides outside the gene matches: 12. Here the CDR3 DNA reads TGTGCCAGCAGTTTATCTTCCGGGACAGGGCCTTTCTACTCTGGGGCCAACGTCCTGACTTTC. It translates to CASSLSSGTGPFYSGANVLTF.

The chain has TRBV6-1 and TRBJ1-1, with D perhaps matching TRBD1 (5 bases). This CDR3 spans 17 amino acids. In germline, CDR1 is MNHNS, CDR2 SASEGT. V lost 1 base and J lost 2, with 17 bases in between. The CDR3 loop reads CASSEEGGMTANTEAFF. The CDR3 DNA sequence: TGTGCCAGCAGTGAAGAGGGAGGAATGACAGCCAACACTGAAGCTTTCTTT.

The chain joins TRBV20-1 to TRBJ1-2; possibly TRBD1 for D (5 bases). From germline, CDR1 is DFQATT and CDR2 SNEGSKA (reference sequence). The CDR3 is 11 amino acids. For the CDR3, the DNA is TGCGGTTCAAACAGGATCTATGGCTACACCTTC. This encodes CGSNRIYGYTF.

The chain recombines TRBV19 with TRBJ2-1, with D possibly being TRBD2 (5 bases). V was shortened by 9 bases and J by 8 bases, with 17 bases between the two germline ends. This CDR3 comprises 13 residues. Germline CDR1 and CDR2: LNHDA and SQIVND (reference sequence). CDR3 nucleotides: TGTGCCAGGCCTAGGCAGTATAGCGATGAGCAGTTCTTC. Translation: CARPRQYSDEQFF.

The V gene is TRBV10-3, the J gene TRBJ1-4; the D gene is possibly TRBD1 (6 bases). Germline CDR1 is ENHRY and CDR2 is SYGVKD. The CDR3 consists of 14 residues. The V end was cut by 2 bases, the J end by 5 bases, with 9 bases between. The CDR3 DNA sequence: TGTGCCATCAGTGAGGGAGGGGGGAATGAAAAACTGTTTTTT. Its protein is CAISEGGGNEKLFF.

This sequence joins TRBV28 and TRBJ2-5; 11 nucleotides agree with TRBD2. The CDR3 is made up of 17 amino acids. J gave up 4 bases and V 6 bases, and 13 bases lay outside the gene matches. Germline loops: CDR1 MDHEN, CDR2 SYDVKM. The CDR3: CASSPRMVAGGPETQYF. For the CDR3, the DNA is TGTGCCAGCAGCCCCCGTATGGTAGCGGGAGGGCCAGAGACCCAGTACTTC.

This clone appeared once. V is TRBV4-3 and J is TRBJ2-3, with D maybe TRBD2 (6 bases). V lost 2 bases, J lost 3 bases, and 18 bases lay in between. CDR3 length: 17 amino acids. Germline V gene sequence: CDR1 LGHNA, CDR2 YSLEER. CDR3 amino acids: CASSQHVGGGGTDTQYF. As DNA, the CDR3 is TGCGCCAGCAGCCAACACGTTGGGGGAGGAGGTACAGATACGCAGTATTTT.